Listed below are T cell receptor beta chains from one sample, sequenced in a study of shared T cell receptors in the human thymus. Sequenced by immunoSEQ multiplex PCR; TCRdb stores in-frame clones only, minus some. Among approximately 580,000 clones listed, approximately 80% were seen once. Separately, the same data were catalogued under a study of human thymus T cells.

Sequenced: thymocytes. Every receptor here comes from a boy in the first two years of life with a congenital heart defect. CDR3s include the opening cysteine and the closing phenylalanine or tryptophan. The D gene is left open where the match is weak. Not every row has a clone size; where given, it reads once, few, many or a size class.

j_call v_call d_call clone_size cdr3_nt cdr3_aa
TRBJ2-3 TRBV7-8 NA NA TGTGCCAGCAGCCCAATGGCGGGACTCCCAACCGTCGCAGATACGCAGTATTTT CASSPMAGLPTVADTQYF
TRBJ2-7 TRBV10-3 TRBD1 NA TGTGCCATCAGTGAGCGGGACAGGGGTCCCGAGCAGTACTTC CAISERDRGPEQYF
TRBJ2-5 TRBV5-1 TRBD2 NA TGCGCCAGCAGCTACACAAGCGGGGGGACCCAGTACTTC CASSYTSGGTQYF
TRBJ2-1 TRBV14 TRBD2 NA TGTGCCAGCAGCCAACGATCCCCAGGGCGGGAGTGGGGCAATGAGCAGTTCTTC CASSQRSPGREWGNEQFF
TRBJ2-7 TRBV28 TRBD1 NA TGTGCCAGCAGCCGAGTTCCGGGACAGGGGTCCCTCTCCTACGAGCAGTACTTC CASSRVPGQGSLSYEQYF
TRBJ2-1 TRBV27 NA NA TGTGCCAGCACGGGGTCCTCCTACAATGAGCAGTTCTTC CASTGSSYNEQFF
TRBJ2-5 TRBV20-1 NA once TGCAGTGCTAGAGACCGTGAGACCCAGTACTTC CSARDRETQYF
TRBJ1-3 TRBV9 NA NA TGTGCCAGCGGGCGAGGGCTCCCTCTCGGAGGCACCATATATTTT CASGRGLPLGGTIYF
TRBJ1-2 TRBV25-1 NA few TGTGCCAGCAGTGCCCCAGGGGCTGGCTACACCTTC CASSAPGAGYTF
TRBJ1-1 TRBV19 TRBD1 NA TGTGCCAGTAGTATTGCCCTGGACAGGGTGAAACCGAACACTGAAGCTTTCTTT CASSIALDRVKPNTEAFF
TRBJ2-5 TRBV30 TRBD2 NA TGTGCCTGGAGTGTAAAAAGGTCTAGCGGATTCCAAGAGACCCAGTACTTC CAWSVKRSSGFQETQYF
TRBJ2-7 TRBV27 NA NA TGTGCCAGCAGTTTACACCCGTTGAGGGTCGGGCGCCGGGCCCCATCCTACGAGCAGTACTTC CASSLHPLRVGRRAPSYEQYF
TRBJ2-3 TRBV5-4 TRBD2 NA TGTGCCAGCAGCTCGGCCAGCGGGACCGTCACAGATACGCAGTATTTT CASSSASGTVTDTQYF
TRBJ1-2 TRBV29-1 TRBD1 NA TGCAGCGTTTGGGACAGGAATAACTATGGCTACACCTTC CSVWDRNNYGYTF
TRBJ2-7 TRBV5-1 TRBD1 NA TGCGCCAGCAGCTTGGCCACCTCCAGGGGGCGCGACGAGCAGTACTTC CASSLATSRGRDEQYF
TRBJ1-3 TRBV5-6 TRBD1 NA TGTGCCAGCAGCGGGCCGGGACAGGGGCGAAACACCATATATTTT CASSGPGQGRNTIYF
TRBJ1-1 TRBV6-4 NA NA TGTGCCAGCAGTGACTCAGCAGGCACACAAAACACTGAAGCTTTCTTT CASSDSAGTQNTEAFF
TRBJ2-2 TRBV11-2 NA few TGTGCCAGCAGCGGGTGGTTGGGCCAGGGGACGAACACCGGGGAGCTGTTTTTT CASSGWLGQGTNTGELFF
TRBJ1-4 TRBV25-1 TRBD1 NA TGTGCCAGCAGTGAGAGATTGGACAGGGAGGGTGTTTCGGAAAAACTGTTTTTT CASSERLDREGVSEKLFF
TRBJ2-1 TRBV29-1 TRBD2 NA TGCAGCGTTGAGGTTAGCGGGACGAGCTCCTACAATGAGCAGTTCTTC CSVEVSGTSSYNEQFF
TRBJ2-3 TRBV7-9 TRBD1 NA TGTGCCAGCAGCACAGGACAGGGTCGAACAGATACGCAGTATTTT CASSTGQGRTDTQYF
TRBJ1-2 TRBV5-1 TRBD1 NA TGCGCCAGCATCGCTGCCCCAGGGGGTGAAGGCTACACCTTC CASIAAPGGEGYTF
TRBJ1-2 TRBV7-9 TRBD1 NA TGTGCCAGCAGCTTCAGTCGGGACAGGGGCTATGGCTACACCTTC CASSFSRDRGYGYTF
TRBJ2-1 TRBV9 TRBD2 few TGTGCCAGCAGCCCTCCTGGCGGGAGCTCCTACAATGAGCAGTTCTTC CASSPPGGSSYNEQFF
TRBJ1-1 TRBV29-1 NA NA TGCAGCGTAGTGACAGGAGAAGCTTTCTTT CSVVTGEAFF
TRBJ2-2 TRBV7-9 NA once TGTGCCAGCAGCCCACGGGCAGGGTTCGGGGAGCTGTTTTTT CASSPRAGFGELFF
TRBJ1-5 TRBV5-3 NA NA TGTGCCAGAAGCCTTGGACGGGATAGCAATCAGCCCCAGCATTTT CARSLGRDSNQPQHF
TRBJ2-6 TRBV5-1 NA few TGCGCCAGCAGCTCCGCAGGAGGGCGGGACTCTGGGGCCAACGTCCTGACTTTC CASSSAGGRDSGANVLTF
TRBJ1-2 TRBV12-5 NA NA TGTGCTAGTGGTTACTTGGCGGGACGGGCTAACTATGGCTACACCTTC CASGYLAGRANYGYTF
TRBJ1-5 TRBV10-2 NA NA TGCGCCAGCTCATGGGGGACTAATCAGCCCCAGCATTTT CASSWGTNQPQHF
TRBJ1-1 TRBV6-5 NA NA TGTGCCAGCAGTTACGGGCGGGGGGGGACTGAAGCTTTCTTT CASSYGRGGTEAFF
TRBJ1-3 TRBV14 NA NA TGTGCCAGCAGCCACCCCTACGGCACCATATATTTT CASSHPYGTIYF
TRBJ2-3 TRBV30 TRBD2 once TGTGCCCTCGGACTAGCGTCCCCTAGCACAGATACGCAGTATTTT CALGLASPSTDTQYF